The clone carrying this T cell receptor (beta chain) was detected only once. This CDR3 has 14 residues. V was clipped by 7 bases and J by 3 bases; unmatched bases: 9. In germline, CDR1 is ENHRY, CDR2 SYGVKD. Within Nashville, Tennessee resided all donors, each a Caucasian adult. This specimen belongs to a study of shared clonotypes between healthy human individuals. The assay was carried out at the deep level. Amplification in unsorted PBMC replicate PCRs started from about 320 ng DNA, which equals roughly 27,000 T cell genomes. The data were produced by immunoSEQ multiplex PCR, yet TCRdb's version contains in-frame clones alone and is incomplete. The sample consists of about 600,000 clones, around 81% of them appearing once.

Input material: PBMCs. This chain links TRBV10-3 with TRBJ2-7, with TRBD1 identical over 7 bases. The TCR was taken from a woman aged 40-49 years in good health. Some clones in this sample may be carry-over from other donors' samples. Written as DNA, the CDR3 is TGTGCCATCAAGACCGGGACAGAAAACTACGAGCAGTACTTC. Translated, it gives CAIKTGTENYEQYF.